The clone carrying this TCR beta chain showed up just a few times. Its antigen is unknown. Stated treatment: roughly 11-day PBMC culture with coronavirus spike peptide pools or control peptides (ViraFEST assay). Per-well cultures of millions of PBMCs received about 10 IU/ml IL-2 and around 10 ug/ml peptide pools. At the Johns Hopkins FTIC core, DNA taken from cultured CD4+ T cells was sequenced by way of the Oncomine TCR Beta short-read assay. Researchers extracted genomic DNA from CD4+ T cells that had been cultured. MiXCR, applied by TCRdb to the PCR reads, yields one record per CDR3 protein. The sample yields just over 20,000 distinct CDR3 sequences, 60% to 75% seen once. This entry comes from a study of vaccination and CD4 T cells after COVID-19. Study-level findings and limits: Researchers report that 304 of 307 vaccine-specific clones in convalescent patients proved spike mono-reactive.

V dropped 5 bases and J dropped 4 bases, with 12 bases sitting between them. The CDR3 consists of 14 residues. Germline loops: CDR1 SGHTA, CDR2 FQGNSA. The chain combines TRBV7-2 with TRBJ1-3; unclear D gene. This receptor was identified in a human donor who had recovered from COVID-19. Input material: CD4+ T cells from blood, cultured in vitro. The CDR3 DNA sequence: TGTGCCAGCAGCCCGCAGAGTTCCGGAAACACCATATATTTT. Encoded protein: CASSPQSSGNTIYF. Together with reference TRBV7-2 and TRBJ1-3, the CDR3 gives the full variable domain: GAGVSQSPSNKVTEKGKDVELRCDPISGHTALYWYRQSLGQGLEFLIYFQGNSAPDKSGLPSDRFSAERTGGSVSTLTIQRTQQEDSAVYLCASSPQSSGNTIYFGEGSWLTVV.